This T cell receptor beta chain was observed in a study of T cells expressing NK-cell markers. Germline V gene lookup returns CDR1 SGHRS and CDR2 YFSETQ. The CDR3 runs to 16 residues. Comment on this clonotype: Its target is not known.

TCRdb re-analyzed the 5' RACE reads; it lists each CDR3 protein once, without DNA. The sample has approximately 380,000 distinct CDR3 sequences. Study results and caveats: Six donors carried dominant NKG2C+ clonotypes that made up roughly 1.0-7.0% of their CD8+ T cells.

The chain is built from TRBV5-1 and TRBJ1-3. Sequenced: blood T cells: a sorted CD56 or NKG2C T cell subset, CD4+ or CD8+ T cells, or bulk PBMC T cells (not recorded which). This receptor was obtained from a man aged 18 to 69 in good health. CDR3 residues: CASSSRPWGTGNTIYF.